This TCR beta chain emerged from a study of T cells in narcolepsy. Study-wide points: Healthy controls reportedly lacked the autoreactive clonotypes serially found in patients' blood. Autoreactive clone sequences were missing from some blood memory CD4+ repertoires.

This clone is a singleton in its sample. Its antigen is as yet unknown. TCRdb's copy holds only in-frame clones and misses some; the assay was immunoSEQ multiplex PCR. Of about 24,000 clones in the sample, 85% were seen once. Per the germline V gene, CDR1 is MNHEY and CDR2 is SMNVEV (reference sequence). The CDR3 runs 13 residues. Trimming cost V 3 bases and J 11 bases, with 16 bases left between them. This sequence was found in a human donor in good health. The chain joins TRBV27 to TRBJ2-5; D is perhaps TRBD2 (5 bases). The sequenced material came from memory (CD45RA-) CD4+ T cells from blood. CDR3 nucleotides: TGTGCCAGCAGTTTCCCCGGCACTGGGGAGCAGTACTTC. Its translation is CASSFPGTGEQYF.